A selection of T cell receptor beta chains follows, all from one sample in a study of technical replicates of blood from a handful of donors. Produced via immunoSEQ multiplex PCR; TCRdb's table is partial and in-frame only. This table holds 75,000 to 85,000 clones, under 97% found once. The sequencing input was T cells isolated from PBMCs. The receptors come from a human donor in good health. CDR3s include the opening cysteine and the closing phenylalanine or tryptophan. The D gene is left open where the match is weak. Not all rows give a size; the values are once, few, many and, for expanded clones, a class.

d_gene	v_gene	j_gene	abundance	CDR3nt	CDR3aa
TRBD1	TRBV30	TRBJ1-1	once	TGTGCCTGGAGTCCTAGGACAGGGAGGCGAACTGAAGCTTTCTTT	CAWSPRTGRRTEAFF
TRBD1	TRBV4-1	TRBJ2-7	-	TGCGCCAGCAGCCAAGTGGACAGGGGACGCGAGCAGTACTTC	CASSQVDRGREQYF
-	TRBV20-1	TRBJ2-3	-	TGCAGTGCGGCCCCCGCAGATACGCAGTATTTT	CSAAPADTQYF
-	TRBV27	TRBJ2-2	-	TGTGCCAGCAGTTTCGCGGGTAGGGAGCTGTTTTTT	CASSFAGRELFF
-	TRBV7-2	TRBJ2-1	-	TGTGCCAGCAGCTTAGTCGGGTGGAGCTCCTACAATGAGCAGTTCTTC	CASSLVGWSSYNEQFF
-	TRBV4-1	TRBJ2-7	-	TGCGCCAGCAGCCCTGGACTAAATTCCTACGAGCAGTACTTC	CASSPGLNSYEQYF
-	TRBV10-3	TRBJ2-1	-	TGTGCCATCAGTGAACGGGACACCAGCTCCTACAATGAGCAGTTCTTC	CAISERDTSSYNEQFF
-	TRBV9	TRBJ1-3	-	TGTGCCAGCAGCGTAGGAGGATCAAGCTCTGGAAACACCATATATTTT	CASSVGGSSSGNTIYF
-	TRBV29-1	TRBJ1-1	-	TGCAGCGTTTCCATACAGCAGAACACTGAAGCTTTCTTT	CSVSIQQNTEAFF
TRBD1	TRBV28	TRBJ1-2	-	TGTGCCAGCAGTTTACCCGAGACAGGGTTTTGGGGCTACACCTTC	CASSLPETGFWGYTF
-	TRBV29-1	TRBJ2-7	-	TGCAGCGTTCGCGGTCCGGAAACCTACGAGCAGTACTTC	CSVRGPETYEQYF
-	TRBV29-1	TRBJ2-1	-	TGCAGCGTCCTGACTAGAATGGACGTCGATGAGCAGTTCTTC	CSVLTRMDVDEQFF
-	TRBV19	TRBJ1-1	-	TGTGCCAGTAGTACCAGAGGGCTGAACACTGAAGCTTTCTTT	CASSTRGLNTEAFF
-	TRBV9	TRBJ2-7	once	TGTGCCAGCAGCGTAGGTCCGGAGAACGAGCAGTACTTC	CASSVGPENEQYF
TRBD1	TRBV5-1	TRBJ1-4	-	TGCGCCAGCAGCTTGGCGGGACAGGTTGATGAAAAACTGTTTTTT	CASSLAGQVDEKLFF
TRBD2	TRBV14	TRBJ2-1	-	TGTGCCAGCAGCCCTCGTGGGGCGGGAGTGGGTTACAATGAGCAGTTCTTC	CASSPRGAGVGYNEQFF
TRBD2	TRBV5-4	TRBJ2-7	-	TGTGCCAGCAGCAGGACTAGCGGGAACCCCCCCGAGCAGTACTTC	CASSRTSGNPPEQYF
-	TRBV19	TRBJ1-1	-	TGTGCCAGTAGTGTTGGTACGGTGAACACTGAAGCTTTCTTT	CASSVGTVNTEAFF
-	TRBV27	TRBJ1-4	-	TGTGCCAGCAGTTTAACTTTTACCTATGAAAAACTGTTTTTT	CASSLTFTYEKLFF
-	TRBV30	TRBJ2-3	-	TGTGCCTGGAGTGTAACGAGCGGGCGGCAGGGAGATACGCAGTATTTT	CAWSVTSGRQGDTQYF
TRBD1	TRBV20-1	TRBJ2-5	-	TGCAGTGCCGGGACAGGGGAGACCCAGTACTTC	CSAGTGETQYF
-	TRBV19	TRBJ1-1	-	TGTGCCAGTAGCCAAGCGTCGGGGATTGCTGAAGCTTTCTTT	CASSQASGIAEAFF
TRBD2	TRBV27	TRBJ2-1	-	TGTGCCAGCTGTGAATGGCGGGAGGCCAACAATGAGCAGTTCTTC	CASCEWREANNEQFF
-	TRBV15	TRBJ2-3	-	TGTGCCACCAGCAGAGGCCGGGACTCAGATACGCAGTATTTT	CATSRGRDSDTQYF
-	TRBV29-1	TRBJ1-1	once	TGCAGCGTTCGTTGGGGGCGCGACACTGAAGCTTTCTTT	CSVRWGRDTEAFF
-	TRBV5-1	TRBJ2-1	-	TGCGCCAGCAGTCTTCAGCGGACGTACAATGAGCAGTTCTTC	CASSLQRTYNEQFF
-	TRBV7-3	TRBJ1-1	-	TGTGCCAGCAGCCCTCCGACAGTTCTCTTGAACACTGAAGCTTTCTTT	CASSPPTVLLNTEAFF
-	TRBV27	TRBJ2-1	-	TGTGCCAGCAGTATTCAATCAGGGGATTTGACCTACAATGAGCAGTTCTTC	CASSIQSGDLTYNEQFF
TRBD1	TRBV28	TRBJ1-2	-	TGTGCCAGCAGTGAACAGGGGCAGCGGGGCTACACCTTC	CASSEQGQRGYTF
TRBD2	TRBV18	TRBJ2-3	-	TGTGCCAGCTCACCACCGTTAGCGGGAGGTGCAGATACGCAGTATTTT	CASSPPLAGGADTQYF
-	TRBV25-1	TRBJ2-3	-	TGTGCCAGCAGTGAATTGAGGTTTGGGAGCACAGATACGCAGTATTTT	CASSELRFGSTDTQYF
TRBD1	TRBV10-3	TRBJ2-2	-	TGTGCCATCAGTTCTGACAGGGGTCACACCGGGGAGCTGTTTTTT	CAISSDRGHTGELFF
TRBD2	TRBV27	TRBJ2-3	-	TGTGCCAGCACTAAAACCCGGGACTACCGCACAGATACGCAGTATTTT	CASTKTRDYRTDTQYF
TRBD1	TRBV4-1	TRBJ2-1	-	TGCGCCAGTAAGCCGGGACAGGGACGCAATGAGCAGTTCTTC	CASKPGQGRNEQFF
-	TRBV29-1	TRBJ1-1	-	TGCAGCTATTACAGGAACACTGAAGCTTTCTTT	CSYYRNTEAFF
TRBD2	TRBV4-1	TRBJ2-3	-	TGCGCCAGCAGCCAGGACTTGGGACTAGAGTTAGTAGTTTTT	CASSQDLGLELVVF
TRBD2	TRBV5-1	TRBJ2-5	-	TGCGCCAGCGAATATCCTCCGGGACTAGCTGGGTACCAAGAGACCCAGTACTTC	CASEYPPGLAGYQETQYF
TRBD1	TRBV7-2	TRBJ2-7	-	TGTGCCAGCAGCCGTGACAGGGGCGAGCAGTACTTC	CASSRDRGEQYF
TRBD1	TRBV5-6	TRBJ1-4	-	TGTGCCAGCAGGGTACAGGGGGCGGGTGAAAAACTGTTTTTT	CASRVQGAGEKLFF
TRBD2	TRBV6-1	TRBJ2-4	-	TGTGCCAGCAGTGTTGGACTAGCGGGAATTACGTCTCGGGTCAAAAACATTCAGTACTTC	CASSVGLAGITSRVKNIQYF
TRBD1	TRBV7-2	TRBJ1-5	once	TGTGCCAGCAGCTGGACAGGGTATAGCAATCAGCCCCAGCATTTT	CASSWTGYSNQPQHF
-	TRBV28	TRBJ1-2	-	TGTGCCAGCAGCCGCACAGCAGAAGGCGGCTACACCTTC	CASSRTAEGGYTF
TRBD1	TRBV2	TRBJ1-2	-	TGTGCCAGCAGGGACAGGAACTATGGCTACACCTTC	CASRDRNYGYTF
TRBD2	TRBV9	TRBJ2-1	once	TGTGCCAGCAGCACCCGGACTAGCGGGTACAATGAGCAGTTCTTC	CASSTRTSGYNEQFF
-	TRBV19	TRBJ2-5	-	TGTGCCAGTGGGGAGTTGATGGCCTCCGGGGAAGAGACCCAGTACTTC	CASGELMASGEETQYF
TRBD1	TRBV7-9	TRBJ2-1	-	TGTGCCAGCAGCCAACAGGGGCCCTCCTACAATGAGCAGTTCTTC	CASSQQGPSYNEQFF
-	TRBV7-6	TRBJ1-3	-	TGTGCCAGCAGCTTGTCAGGGGTCGGAAACACCATATATTTT	CASSLSGVGNTIYF
-	TRBV2	TRBJ1-1	-	TGTGCCGGGAGGGGGAACACTGAAGCTTTCTTT	CAGRGNTEAFF
TRBD1	TRBV19	TRBJ1-5	-	TGTGCCAGTAGTACCGACAGGGAATTGAGGCCCCAGCATTTT	CASSTDRELRPQHF
-	TRBV7-9	TRBJ2-1	-	TGTGCCAGCAGCTTAGGCGGAATAGAGCAGTTCTTC	CASSLGGIEQFF
TRBD2	TRBV6-5	TRBJ2-5	-	TGTGCCAGCAGTTATGGTAGCGGGAGGACTGAGACCCAGTACTTC	CASSYGSGRTETQYF
-	TRBV7-6	TRBJ2-5	-	TGTGCCAGCAGCTTAAACCCCGGAGGTGAAGAGACCCAGTACTTC	CASSLNPGGEETQYF
TRBD1	TRBV7-8	TRBJ2-1	-	TGTGCCAGCAGCTTAGCTTTCGGGACAGCTAACAATGAGCAGTTCTTC	CASSLAFGTANNEQFF
-	TRBV7-2	TRBJ1-3	-	TGTGCCAGCAGCTTAGATGGAGGACTTACCGGAAACACCATATATTTT	CASSLDGGLTGNTIYF
-	TRBV11-3	TRBJ1-1	once	TGTGCCAGCAGCTTAGTTCCGGACACTGAAGCTTTCTTT	CASSLVPDTEAFF
TRBD2	TRBV5-4	TRBJ2-7	-	TGTGCCAGCAGCTTTCTCGGGACTAGCGGGAGGGGTCAAAACTTC	CASSFLGTSGRGQNF
-	TRBV10-1	TRBJ1-2	-	TGCGCCAGCAGTGAGTCGGGGCAATGGGATGGCTACACCTTC	CASSESGQWDGYTF
-	TRBV7-2	TRBJ1-1	-	TGTGCCAGCAGCTTAGCGGGGCCCGAAGCTTTCTTT	CASSLAGPEAFF
TRBD1	TRBV5-6	TRBJ1-2	-	TGTGCCAGCAGCTTGGGGGACAGGCTAGGGGGCTACACCTTC	CASSLGDRLGGYTF